These 8 T cell receptor beta chains were sequenced from one sample in a study of T-cell memory formation after mild COVID-19. MiXCR was run by TCRdb on the 5' RACE reads, yielding one entry per CDR3 protein. The table shows around 420,000 distinct CDR3 sequences, with more than 20% occurring only once. Sequencing was performed on PBMCs or a T cell subset sorted from them (not recorded which). These receptors were obtained from an adult woman who had mild COVID-19 (a few samples of this study predate the infection). Cell type and time point are not known.

V gene TRBV6-5 combines with J gene TRBJ2-3, with TRBD1 matching 10 bases. CDR1 and CDR2 (germline): MNHEY, SVGAGI. The CDR3 is 15 residues long. With 5 bases clipped from V and 4 bases from J, the junction kept 6 bases outside the gene matches. The CDR3 nucleotides are TGTGCCAGCAGTCGACAGGGGGCCTTCGCAGATACGCAGTATTTT. Encoded protein: CASSRQGAFADTQYF.

The rearrangement links TRBV24-1 to TRBJ1-1; no firm D call. CDR1 is KGHDR, CDR2 SFDVKD, per germline. The CDR3 extends over 13 amino acids. V lost 2 bases and J lost 2, with 5 bases in between. The CDR3 loop is CATSDYRNTEAFF. The CDR3 region has the DNA TGTGCCACCAGTGATTACAGAAACACTGAAGCTTTCTTT.

The chain links TRBV7-2 to TRBJ2-3, with 7 bases aligning to TRBD1. CDR1 and CDR2 (germline): SGHTA, FQGNSA. After removal of 5 bases from V and 0 bases from J, the junction contained 8 bases not matched to a gene. This CDR3 has 16 amino acids. CDR3 DNA sequence: TGTGCCAGCAGCACACGCTGGACAGGAAGCACAGATACGCAGTATTTT. Its translation: CASSTRWTGSTDTQYF.

V gene TRBV20-1 combines with J gene TRBJ1-5, with D maybe TRBD1 (6 bases). This CDR3 has 15 amino acids. Germline V gene data show CDR1 as DFQATT and CDR2 as SNEGSKA (reference sequence). V lost 6 bases and J lost 0, with 15 bases in between. The DNA for the CDR3 is TGCAGTGCCCAGGGGAAACATTATAGCAATCAGCCCCAGCATTTT. Translated, it gives CSAQGKHYSNQPQHF.

The J gene is TRBJ1-1, the V gene TRBV2; D may be TRBD1 (5 bases). Germline lookup yields CDR1 SNHLY and CDR2 FYNNEI. The CDR3 has 13 residues. Trimming cost V 9 bases and J 5 bases, with 16 bases left between them. The CDR3 protein is CASKDQGWTEAFF. Written as DNA, the CDR3 is TGTGCCAGTAAGGACCAGGGTTGGACTGAAGCTTTCTTT.

This clonotype was recorded only once. The gene calls are TRBV3-1 and TRBJ1-1; 8 bases are shared with TRBD1. V dropped 5 bases and J dropped 5; count of bases not matched to a gene: 10. CDR3 size: 15 residues. Germline loops: CDR1 LGHDT, CDR2 YNNKEL (reference sequence). The CDR3, as DNA: TGTGCCAGCAGCTCTTCAGGGGGCGCTGGGACTGAAGCTTTCTTT. Its protein is CASSSSGGAGTEAFF. The full variable domain, rest sourced from reference TRBV3-1 and TRBJ1-1, is DTAVSQTPKYLVTQMGNDKSIKCEQNLGHDTMYWYKQDSKKFLKIMFSYNNKELIINETVPNRFSPKSPDKAHLNLHINSLELGDSAVYFCASSSSGGAGTEAFFGQGTRLTVV.

This clonotype was found a few times. V is TRBV12-3 or TRBV12-4 and J is TRBJ2-3, with unresolved D. The length of the CDR3 is 16 residues. Between the trimmed V and J ends, which lost 8 bases and 4 bases, there was a span of 22 bases. The CDR3 sequence is CASRNQPTVGADTQYF. The CDR3 DNA reads as TGTGCCAGCCGAAACCAGCCGACGGTAGGAGCAGATACGCAGTATTTT.

This clonotype was detected a few times. V is TRBV19 and J is TRBJ2-2; 8 positions match TRBD1. V shed 10 bases, J shed 12 bases, and the junction held 13 bases outside the gene matches. There are 13 residues in the CDR3. Germline loops: CDR1 LNHDA, CDR2 SQIVND (reference sequence). The CDR3 DNA reads as TGTGCCACCCGACAGGGGTCCCCCGTGAAGCTGTTTTTT. Its protein product is CATRQGSPVKLFF.